Each of the 19 T cell receptor beta chains below was sequenced from the same sample in a study of beta chain features in type 1 diabetes (dated by TCRdb to the late 2010s). Results and caveats for the whole study, not just this receptor: In all four CD4+ subsets, TCRB CDR3 length was moderately but significantly shorter in type 1 diabetes patients.

The antigens these receptors bind are not known. Library method: the immunoSEQ multiplex PCR assay. The High Capacity cDNA Reverse Transcription Kit was used to reverse transcribe all of the isolated RNA, meaning that expressed TCRB transcripts were what got sequenced. TCRdb limited this immuneACCESS table to in-frame rearrangements with V and J called. A share of clones is missing; checked studies link under half to unresolved V genes, and the rest is unexplained. The sample table holds about 190,000 clones, of which approximately 8.1% were seen once. The ten largest clones add up to 0.5% to 0.55% of the sample. The sequenced sample was central memory CD4+ T cells from blood. The receptors stem from a man younger than 35 with type 1 diabetes.

This clone turned up a few times. The gene calls are TRBV2 and TRBJ2-2; 11 bases are shared with TRBD1. With V trimmed by 6 bases and J by 9 bases, 3 bases remained unmatched. The CDR3 length is 13 residues. The germline gives CDR1 SNHLY, CDR2 FYNNEI. The CDR3 nucleotides read TGTGCCAGCAGAGGACAGGGGGCCCGGGAGCTGTTTTTT. Amino acid sequence: CASRGQGARELFF. Full variable domain (missing parts from reference TRBV2 and TRBJ2-2): EPEVTQTPSHQVTQMGQEVILRCVPISNHLYFYWYRQILGQKVEFLVSFYNNEISEKSEIFDDQFSVERPDGSNFTLKIRSTKLEDSAMYFCASRGQGARELFFGEGSRLTVL.

This clone turned up a few times. The rearrangement uses TRBV28 and TRBJ1-4, with a tentative D call TRBD1 (6 bases). Trimming left V 6 bases short and J 1 base short, with 12 bases between. The CDR3 totals 15 residues. Per the germline V gene, CDR1 is MDHEN and CDR2 is SYDVKM. Here the CDR3 reads CASRVRDITNEKLFF. The CDR3, as DNA: TGTGCCAGCAGGGTACGGGACATAACTAATGAAAAACTGTTTTTT.

This clone was counted only a few times. The chain links TRBV2 to TRBJ1-5; D possibly corresponds to TRBD1 (6 bases). Germline V gene data show CDR1 as SNHLY and CDR2 as FYNNEI. Trimming removed 4 bases from V and 6 bases from J, with 13 bases in between. The CDR3 contains 14 residues. CDR3 residues: CASSGEGVRQPQHF. In nucleotides, the CDR3 is TGTGCCAGCAGTGGGGAGGGGGTCCGTCAGCCCCAGCATTTT.

In its sample, this clone was seen a few times. The rearrangement links TRBV7-8 to TRBJ2-2; D unclear. From germline, CDR1 is SGHVS and CDR2 FQNEAQ. V shed 5 bases and J shed 7 bases, with 11 bases lying between them. The CDR3 is made up of 13 amino acids. The CDR3 nucleotides are TGTGCCAGCAGCGCCCCAGTTGGCGGGGAGCTGTTTTTT. This codes for CASSAPVGGELFF. The variable domain in full, completed from reference TRBV7-8 and TRBJ2-2, reads GAGVSQSPRYKVAKRGQDVALRCDPISGHVSLFWYQQALGQGPEFLTYFQNEAQLDKSGLPSDRFFAERPEGSVSTLKIQRTQQEDSAVYLCASSAPVGGELFFGEGSRLTVL.

This clone has a handful of counts. V is TRBV11-2 and J is TRBJ2-1; 7 nucleotides match TRBD2. There are 14 residues in the CDR3. Germline CDR1 and CDR2: SGHAT and FQNNGV. The V segment lost 7 bases and the J segment 10 bases; nucleotides outside the gene matches: 13. Here the CDR3 DNA reads TGTGCCAGCAAACTGGCTGGTGTGGGGGGGGAGCAGTTCTTC. Translated: CASKLAGVGGEQFF.

This clone appeared a few times. The gene calls are TRBV29-1 and TRBJ2-7; TRBD1 agrees at 8 bases. V dropped 5 bases and J dropped 4; count of bases not matched to a gene: 7. The CDR3 length is 13 residues. CDR1 is SQVTM and CDR2 is ANQGSEA in the germline V gene. CDR3 DNA sequence: TGCAGCGTTACTAGGACAGGGAGGTACGAGCAGTACTTC. This codes for CSVTRTGRYEQYF.

This clone was observed at least ten times. Here the CDR3 DNA reads TGTGCCAGCAATACAGGCCAGCAGACCCAGTACTTC. Its translation: CASNTGQQTQYF. The rearrangement links TRBV28 to TRBJ2-5, with D possibly matching TRBD1 (5 bases). The germline V gene has CDR1 MDHEN and CDR2 SYDVKM. The CDR3 sequence is 12 residues long. Trimming removed 7 bases at V and 6 bases at J, with 12 bases between.

J is TRBJ1-2 and V is TRBV5-4; 10 nucleotides line up with TRBD1. This CDR3 has 15 residues. Germline V CDR1 and CDR2: SGHNT, YYREEE (reference sequence). The V and J ends lost 3 bases and 7 bases, in that order; junction bases with no gene match: 9. The CDR3 spells CASSSLRTGGFGYTF. In nucleotides, the CDR3 is TGTGCCAGCAGCTCGCTACGGACAGGGGGGTTTGGCTACACCTTC. The variable domain in full, with the rest retrieved from reference TRBV5-4 and TRBJ1-2, is ETGVTQSPTHLIKTRGQQVTLRCSSQSGHNTVSWYQQALGQGPQFIFQYYREEENGRGNFPPRFSGLQFPNYSSELNVNALELDDSALYLCASSSLRTGGFGYTFGSGTRLTVV.

In this sample, this clone turned up a few times. The J gene is TRBJ2-7, the V gene TRBV5-1; D is undetermined. This CDR3 contains 13 residues. Germline CDR1 SGHRS, CDR2 YFSETQ. The V gene lost 3 bases and the J gene lost 5 bases, with 12 bases spanning the gap. The CDR3 DNA is TGCGCCAGCAGCTCGGCGGTTAGCAACGAGCAGTACTTC. As protein: CASSSAVSNEQYF.

The chain links TRBV4-3 to TRBJ2-5; 11 nucleotides line up with TRBD2. CDR1 LGHNA and CDR2 YSLEER come from the germline V gene. V shed 0 bases and J 5 bases; nucleotides not matched to a gene: 5. This CDR3 has 16 residues. This CDR3 is CASSQDVSGGAETQYF. The CDR3 region has the DNA TGCGCCAGCAGCCAAGATGTTAGCGGGGGGGCGGAGACCCAGTACTTC.

Of note for this clone: Different DNA sequences within this sample yield the same CDR3. The chain recombines TRBV18 with TRBJ1-4, with no clear D. The germline V gene has CDR1 KGHSH and CDR2 LQKENI. V was pared by 3 bases and J by 1 base, with 6 bases between. The CDR3 extends over 14 amino acids. This chain's CDR3 is CASSPRGTNEKLFF. The DNA of the CDR3 is TGTGCCAGCTCACCTAGAGGAACTAATGAAAAACTGTTTTTT.

The V and J genes are TRBV30 and TRBJ1-1; D ambiguous. The length of the CDR3 is 15 residues. With 7 bases removed from V and 0 bases from J, the gap between germline ends came to 18 bases. Germline CDR1 and CDR2: GTSNPN and SVGIG (reference sequence). The CDR3 DNA sequence: TGTGCCTTGAGAGGTATCGGGAGGCTGAACACTGAAGCTTTCTTT. Translating it yields CALRGIGRLNTEAFF.

This clone was observed a few times. The genes are TRBV27 and TRBJ2-5, with 12 bases lining up with TRBD2. This CDR3 region has 16 residues. With V trimmed by 4 bases and J by 4 bases, 7 bases remained unmatched. Germline V gene sequence: CDR1 MNHEY, CDR2 SMNVEV (reference sequence). The CDR3 loop reads CASSSASGRAGETQYF. The DNA of the CDR3 is TGTGCCAGCAGTTCCGCTAGCGGGAGGGCCGGAGAGACCCAGTACTTC.

About this clone: Germline is not matched at one junction end, which may reflect a read error. The V call is TRBV9, the J call TRBJ1-1, with a weak D call TRBD1 (6 bases). Germline V CDR1 and CDR2: SGDLS, YYNGEE. The CDR3 is made up of 14 amino acids. The CDR3 coding sequence is TGTGCCAGCAGCGCACGACCCGGGACACTTACTAAGCTCTTT. Its protein is CASSARPGTLTKLF. Looking up the rest from reference TRBV9 and TRBJ1-1 gives the full variable domain: DSGVTQTPKHLITATGQRVTLRCSPRSGDLSVYWYQQSLDQGLQFLIQYYNGEERAKGNILERFSAQQFPDLHSELNLSSLELGDSALYFCASSARPGTLTKLFGQGTRLTVV.

The chain combines TRBV30 with TRBJ1-2; the D is unclear. Trimming removed 2 bases at V and 2 bases at J, with 12 bases between. In germline, CDR1 is GTSNPN, CDR2 SVGIG (reference sequence). The CDR3 is 14 amino acids. CDR3 nucleotide sequence: TGTGCCTGGAGTTCGTCAGGAACCAACTATGGCTACACCTTC. Translated, it gives CAWSSSGTNYGYTF.

Comments on this clone: Other nucleotide sequences from this sample produce the same CDR3. The chain employs TRBV18 and TRBJ1-2; 9 nucleotides match TRBD1. Germline values: CDR1 KGHSH, CDR2 LQKENI. Germline trimming cut 2 bases from V and 3 bases from J; bases unmatched to any gene: 1. This CDR3 has 14 amino acids. The CDR3 DNA follows: TGTGCCAGCTCACCAAGGACAGGGGACTATGGCTACACCTTC. Translation: CASSPRTGDYGYTF. The full variable domain, rest sourced from reference TRBV18 and TRBJ1-2, is NAGVMQNPRHLVRRRGQEARLRCSPMKGHSHVYWYRQLPEEGLKFMVYLQKENIIDESGMPKERFSAEFPKEGPSILRIQQVVRGDSAAYFCASSPRTGDYGYTFGSGTRLTVV.

This clone was seen more than once but under ten times. The chain combines TRBV30 with TRBJ2-1; TRBD2 matches at 10 bases. The CDR3 is 16 amino acids. After removal of 1 base from V and 2 bases from J, the junction contained 5 bases not matched to a gene. Germline V gene data show CDR1 as GTSNPN and CDR2 as SVGIG (reference sequence). This CDR3 reads CAWSGSLAGTYNEQFF. CDR3 DNA sequence: TGTGCCTGGAGTGGGTCACTAGCGGGGACCTACAATGAGCAGTTCTTC.

V and J are TRBV5-4 and TRBJ2-1; no clear D gene. V lost 4 bases and J lost 7, with 6 bases in between. The CDR3 runs 11 residues. CDR1 SGHNT and CDR2 YYREEE come from the germline V gene (reference sequence). The CDR3 region has the DNA TGTGCCAGCAGCGGGCTAAATGAGCAGTTCTTC. Protein sequence: CASSGLNEQFF. Variable domain in full (rest from reference TRBV5-4 and TRBJ2-1): ETGVTQSPTHLIKTRGQQVTLRCSSQSGHNTVSWYQQALGQGPQFIFQYYREEENGRGNFPPRFSGLQFPNYSSELNVNALELDDSALYLCASSGLNEQFFGPGTRLTVL.

V usage is TRBV7-8 and J usage is TRBJ1-1, with TRBD1 as a possible D gene (6 bases). Trimming cost V 3 bases and J 3 bases, with 11 bases left between them. CDR1 and CDR2 from the germline V gene are SGHVS and FQNEAQ. CDR3 length: 14 residues. CDR3 loop: CASSLGGAHTEAFF. CDR3 coding DNA: TGTGCCAGCAGCTTGGGGGGGGCGCACACTGAAGCTTTCTTT.